Each of the 27 T cell receptor beta chains below was sequenced from the same sample in a study of Ad26.COV2.S vaccination and SARS-CoV-2 variants. Treatment indicated: about 20 received Ad26.COV2.S at low or high dose, single or two shots; 5 received placebo; per-sample allocation not given. Each sample was drawn 63 days after the first injection (of vaccine or placebo). Data came from immunoSEQ multiplex PCR; TCRdb stores just in-frame clones and leaves some out. Among some 480,000 clones listed, around 85% were seen once. The material sequenced was peripheral blood, taken in a trial of Ad26.COV2.S vaccine versus placebo. The source of these receptors is a person aged 18 to 65 who received the Ad26.COV2.S COVID-19 vaccine or a placebo.

This chain joins TRBV19 and TRBJ2-1; 7 nucleotides match TRBD2. The germline V gene encodes CDR1 LNHDA and CDR2 SQIVND (reference sequence). Trimming removed 7 bases from V and 10 bases from J; junction bases left unmatched: 4. The CDR3 length is 11 residues. In DNA, the CDR3 is TGTGCCAGTATGGAGGGAGGGGAGCAGTTCTTC. This translates into CASMEGGEQFF.

The chain employs TRBV29-1 and TRBJ1-2; D is possibly TRBD1 (5 bases). V was cut by 4 bases and J by 5 bases, with 8 bases left in between. The length of the CDR3 is 11 residues. Germline loops: CDR1 SQVTM, CDR2 ANQGSEA. As DNA, the CDR3 is TGCAGCGTTGGTGGGGGTTATGGCTACACCTTC. It encodes CSVGGGYGYTF.

As DNA, the CDR3 is TGCGCCAGCAGCCCCGGAGCAGCGGGAACCTACGAGCAGTACTTC. It codes for CASSPGAAGTYEQYF. J is TRBJ2-7 and V is TRBV5-1, with 7 nucleotides matching TRBD2. CDR3 length: 15 amino acids. Germline loops: CDR1 SGHRS, CDR2 YFSETQ. The ends lost 4 bases at V and 2 bases at J; junction bases unmatched: 9.

The chain carries TRBV9 and TRBJ2-1, with D hard to call. CDR1 is SGDLS, CDR2 YYNGEE, per germline. Trimming cost V 0 bases and J 9 bases, with 13 bases left between them. The CDR3 sequence is 14 residues long. This CDR3 reads CASSVELVYSEQFF. CDR3 DNA: TGTGCCAGCAGCGTAGAGCTAGTATATAGTGAGCAGTTCTTC.

The V gene is TRBV9, the J gene TRBJ2-7, with 11 bases that match TRBD2. There are 14 residues in the CDR3. Trimming cost V 3 bases and J 7 bases; bases outside gene matches: 6. Germline V lookup: CDR1 SGDLS, CDR2 YYNGEE. CDR3 DNA sequence: TGTGCCAGCAGCGGTACTAGCGGGAGCTTGGAGCAGTACTTC. It translates to CASSGTSGSLEQYF.

This sequence joins TRBV5-1 and TRBJ1-1; D possibly corresponds to TRBD1 (5 bases). The CDR3 runs 15 residues. Trimming removed 4 bases at V and 1 base at J, with 14 bases between. Germline V gene lookup returns CDR1 SGHRS and CDR2 YFSETQ. The CDR3 region is CASSPLRGTNTEAFF. Written as DNA, the CDR3 is TGCGCCAGCAGCCCCCTCCGGGGGACGAACACTGAAGCTTTCTTT.

The chain carries TRBV4-1 and TRBJ1-1, with unresolved D. The V gene lost 0 bases and the J gene lost 8 bases, with 10 bases spanning the gap. The CDR3 is 13 amino acids. Per germline, CDR1 MGHRA and CDR2 YSYEKL. CDR3 sequence reads: CASSQDLGREAFF. DNA of the CDR3: TGCGCCAGCAGCCAAGATCTGGGCCGGGAAGCTTTCTTT.

This rearrangement joins TRBV4-3 to TRBJ2-5, with no clear D. There are 13 residues in the CDR3. V was trimmed by 0 bases and J by 5 bases, leaving 7 bases between them. CDR1 is LGHNA and CDR2 is YSLEER in the germline V gene. CDR3 coding DNA: TGCGCCAGCAGCCAAGATATTGGGGAGACCCAGTACTTC. Protein sequence: CASSQDIGETQYF.

V is TRBV7-9 and J is TRBJ1-1, with D possibly TRBD1 on 5 matching bases. Deletions cut 4 bases from V and 0 bases from J, with 6 bases between. This CDR3 contains 13 residues. The germline V gene encodes CDR1 SEHNR and CDR2 FQNEAQ (reference sequence). The CDR3 here is CASSSTVNTEAFF. CDR3 bases: TGTGCCAGCAGCTCGACAGTGAACACTGAAGCTTTCTTT.

This chain connects TRBV5-4 to TRBJ2-3; D might be TRBD2 (5 bases). V was pared by 4 bases and J by 8 bases, with 14 bases between. The CDR3 totals 13 residues. Germline assignment: CDR1 SGHNT and CDR2 YYREEE (reference sequence). The CDR3 sequence is CASSPGLTSTQYF. The CDR3 nucleotides read TGTGCCAGCAGCCCCGGACTCACTAGTACGCAGTATTTT.

The chain is built from TRBV29-1 and TRBJ1-1; D not certain. CDR1 and CDR2 from the germline V gene are SQVTM and ANQGSEA. Trimming removed 3 bases at V and 0 bases at J, with 8 bases between. The CDR3 has 13 residues. CDR3 protein: CSVERTLNTEAFF. The CDR3 coding sequence is TGCAGCGTTGAGAGGACCTTGAACACTGAAGCTTTCTTT. Drawing the rest from reference TRBV29-1 and TRBJ1-1, the complete variable domain is SAVISQKPSRDICQRGTSLTIQCQVDSQVTMMFWYRQQPGQSLTLIATANQGSEATYESGFVIDKFPISRPNLTFSTLTVSNMSPEDSSIYLCSVERTLNTEAFFGQGTRLTVV.

A single count supports this clone. The chain joins TRBV30 to TRBJ1-2, with D perhaps matching TRBD1 (5 bases). Germline-derived CDR1 and CDR2 are GTSNPN and SVGIG (reference sequence). With 0 bases removed from V and 5 bases from J, the gap between germline ends came to 10 bases. This CDR3 has 13 amino acids. CDR3 sequence (DNA): TGTGCCTGGAGTGTCGGACAAGAGTATGGCTACACCTTC. Its translation: CAWSVGQEYGYTF.

V usage is TRBV18 and J usage is TRBJ2-3; tentatively, D is TRBD1 (6 bases). Trimming removed 5 bases at V and 3 bases at J, with 9 bases between. The CDR3 totals 13 residues. Germline-derived CDR1 and CDR2 are KGHSH and LQKENI. The CDR3 region has the DNA TGTGCCAGCTCATCCCAGGGGACAGATACGCAGTATTTT. Translation: CASSSQGTDTQYF. The complete variable domain, with remaining parts taken from reference TRBV18 and TRBJ2-3, reads NAGVMQNPRHLVRRRGQEARLRCSPMKGHSHVYWYRQLPEEGLKFMVYLQKENIIDESGMPKERFSAEFPKEGPSILRIQQVVRGDSAAYFCASSSQGTDTQYFGPGTRLTVL.

The rearrangement joins TRBV10-3 to TRBJ2-5, with D uncertain. V gave up 0 bases and J gave up 5 bases, with 4 bases separating them. Germline V gene data show CDR1 as ENHRY and CDR2 as SYGVKD. There are 12 residues in the CDR3. Here the CDR3 reads CAISESGETQYF. In DNA, the CDR3 is TGTGCCATCAGTGAGTCGGGGGAGACCCAGTACTTC.

This clone has a single count. The chain is built from TRBV18 and TRBJ1-6; unclear D gene. V gave up 2 bases and J gave up 7 bases, with 9 bases separating them. The CDR3 loop spans 14 amino acids. Germline V lookup: CDR1 KGHSH, CDR2 LQKENI. The CDR3 sequence is CASSPLPSNSPLHF. The DNA for the CDR3 is TGTGCCAGCTCACCATTGCCCTCGAATTCACCCCTCCACTTT.

This chain joins TRBV5-6 and TRBJ2-6; D ambiguous. Germline values: CDR1 SGHDT, CDR2 YYEEEE. Trimming cost V 7 bases and J 3 bases, with 5 bases left between them. This CDR3 has 12 residues. CDR3 coding DNA: TGTGCCAGCGGGTATGGGGCCAACGTCCTGACTTTC. Residues: CASGYGANVLTF.

The V gene is TRBV5-6, the J gene TRBJ1-3; D may be TRBD1 (5 bases). Trimming shortened V by 4 bases and J by 6 bases, and 17 bases separated the two germline ends. Per the germline V gene, CDR1 is SGHDT and CDR2 is YYEEEE. CDR3 length equals 15 residues. The chain's CDR3 is CASSPLGPGENTIYF. DNA of the CDR3: TGTGCCAGCAGCCCGTTGGGACCGGGGGAAAACACCATATATTTT.

This clone was recorded a few times. The V and J genes are TRBV30 and TRBJ1-1, with D uncertain. Trimming pared 2 bases from V and 1 base from J, leaving 20 bases between. This CDR3 is 17 amino acids long. Germline loops: CDR1 GTSNPN, CDR2 SVGIG (reference sequence). The CDR3 bases are TGTGCCTGGAGTCCCTCCGGCGCCCGGATCGCGAACACTGAAGCTTTCTTT. Its protein is CAWSPSGARIANTEAFF.

This chain joins TRBV18 and TRBJ2-7, with D unresolved. V lost 0 bases and J lost 0, with 15 bases in between. Germline CDR1 and CDR2: KGHSH and LQKENI. The CDR3 has 17 residues. CDR3 DNA: TGTGCCAGCTCACCACCAGGGAACACGTACCGCTCCTACGAGCAGTACTTC. It specifies CASSPPGNTYRSYEQYF.

The chain has TRBV28 and TRBJ2-7, with 11 positions matching TRBD2. The CDR3 sequence is 15 residues long. The junction had 7 bases not matched to a gene; V was cut back by 6 bases and J by 3 bases. CDR1 MDHEN and CDR2 SYDVKM come from the germline V gene. CDR3 region: CASRKTSGILYEQYF. DNA for the CDR3: TGTGCCAGCAGAAAGACTAGCGGGATTCTCTACGAGCAGTACTTC.

CDR3 protein: CASRLEGRIGETEAFF. For the CDR3, the DNA is TGTGCCAGCAGGCTGGAGGGAAGAATAGGAGAAACTGAAGCTTTCTTT. V gene TRBV28 combines with J gene TRBJ1-1; no firm D call. Per the germline V gene, CDR1 is MDHEN and CDR2 is SYDVKM. With 6 bases removed from V and 5 bases from J, the gap between germline ends came to 22 bases. This CDR3 is built from 16 residues.

The rearrangement joins TRBV30 to TRBJ1-2; 11 bases are a match to TRBD1. Germline V lookup: CDR1 GTSNPN, CDR2 SVGIG (reference sequence). The J segment lost 8 bases and the V segment lost 4 bases, leaving 6 bases of the junction unmatched. This CDR3 is 13 amino acids long. The CDR3 is CAWTDRGQEGYTF. The CDR3 DNA reads TGTGCCTGGACGGACAGGGGGCAAGAGGGCTACACCTTC.

V usage is TRBV27 and J usage is TRBJ1-1; D gene uncertain. Germline loops: CDR1 MNHEY, CDR2 SMNVEV (reference sequence). The CDR3 has 14 amino acids. V was shortened by 4 bases and J by 1 base, with 10 bases between the two germline ends. The CDR3 DNA reads as TGTGCCAGCAGTTCCCCTCTACCGAACACTGAAGCTTTCTTT. Translation: CASSSPLPNTEAFF.

The V and J genes are TRBV12-3 or TRBV12-4 and TRBJ1-1; D unresolved. Trimming removed 1 base at V and 8 bases at J, with 11 bases between. The CDR3 extends over 13 amino acids. The CDR3 DNA sequence: TGTGCCAGCAGTTTAGATGCGGGGATAGAAGCTTTCTTT. Residues: CASSLDAGIEAFF.

The chain couples TRBV19 to TRBJ2-2; 7 bases line up with TRBD2. The CDR3 covers 14 residues. The V segment lost 6 bases and the J segment 3 bases; nucleotides outside the gene matches: 4. Germline CDR1 LNHDA, CDR2 SQIVND (reference sequence). Here the CDR3 reads CASRTLAYTGELFF. The CDR3 region has the DNA TGTGCCAGTAGGACACTAGCGTACACCGGGGAGCTGTTTTTT.

The chain couples TRBV7-2 to TRBJ2-3; no definite D call. V lost 4 bases to trimming and J lost 0 bases, with 2 bases between them. The CDR3 consists of 12 residues. The V gene's germline CDR1 is SGHTA and CDR2 FQGNSA. The CDR3 DNA sequence: TGTGCCAGCAGCTGGAGCACAGATACGCAGTATTTT. This encodes CASSWSTDTQYF.

The V and J genes are TRBV4-3 and TRBJ2-2; D is perhaps TRBD2 (6 bases). The V gene lost 0 bases and the J gene lost 1 base, with 9 bases spanning the gap. The CDR3 totals 16 residues. Looked up from germline, CDR1 is LGHNA and CDR2 is YSLEER. In DNA form, the CDR3 reads TGCGCCAGCAGCCAAGAACGGGGGTTGAACACCGGGGAGCTGTTTTTT. This sequence encodes CASSQERGLNTGELFF.